One and the same sample provided the 7 T cell receptor beta chains below, sequenced in a study of metastatic and nonmetastatic thyroid tumors. TCRdb redid the clone calls on the PCR reads using MiXCR. The profile shows roughly 41,000 clones, about 16% of them singletons. Prior to thyroid surgery, none of the patients had received any treatment. Sequencing was carried out using blood. These receptors were collected from a female donor with papillary thyroid cancer or a benign thyroid nodule (not recorded which). Some clones in this sample may be carry-over from other donors' samples.

This clone was counted ten times or more. V gene TRBV7-8 combines with J gene TRBJ2-2, with D perhaps being TRBD1 or TRBD2 (5 bases each). CDR3 length: 16 amino acids. Germline CDR1 is SGHVS and CDR2 is FQNEAQ. The V end lost 5 bases, the J end lost 4 bases, and 17 bases lay between the germline ends. The CDR3 bases are TGTGCCAGCAGCCTGAGCGGACAAATGGGCACCGGGGAGCTGTTTTTT. This encodes CASSLSGQMGTGELFF.

This clone was detected only a few times. The chain has TRBV4-1 and TRBJ2-5; D may match TRBD1 or TRBD2 (5 bases each). Trimming took 4 bases from V and 1 from J, leaving 16 bases between them. Germline V gene sequence: CDR1 MGHRA, CDR2 YSYEKL. CDR3 size: 16 residues. CDR3 loop: CASSLNTGAFQETQYF. The DNA of the CDR3 is TGCGCCAGCAGCCTGAACACCGGGGCTTTCCAAGAGACCCAGTACTTC.

The chain joins TRBV12-3 or TRBV12-4 to TRBJ2-7; D gene ambiguous. V was pared by 1 base and J by 3 bases, with 4 bases between. This CDR3 comprises 12 residues. CDR3: CASSLEYYEQYF. The CDR3 DNA reads as TGTGCCAGCAGTTTAGAGTACTACGAGCAGTACTTC.

For this clone: This sequence may be a read error, since a much larger clone differs from it by one base. The CDR3 is CASWGGGVQPYEQYF. The DNA of the CDR3 is TGTGCCAGTTGGGGCGGGGGGGTCCAACCCTACGAGCAGTACTTC. The gene calls are TRBV28 and TRBJ2-7; 9 bases line up with TRBD2. There are 15 residues in the CDR3. The germline V gene has CDR1 MDHEN and CDR2 SYDVKM. The V and J ends lost 9 bases and 2 bases, in that order; junction bases with no gene match: 11.

This clone occurred a few times. The J gene is TRBJ2-2, the V gene TRBV27; 9 bases map to TRBD2. The CDR3 sequence is 15 residues long. The trim removed 7 bases at V and 8 bases at J, leaving 11 bases unmatched. Germline loops: CDR1 MNHEY, CDR2 SMNVEV (reference sequence). The CDR3 reads CASNWLGAGGGELFF. DNA for the CDR3: TGTGCCAGCAACTGGCTCGGTGCGGGAGGGGGGGAGCTGTTTTTT.

In its sample, this clone was seen many times. The J gene is TRBJ1-2, the V gene TRBV7-2, with D possibly being TRBD1 (5 bases). In germline, CDR1 is SGHTA, CDR2 FQGNSA. Trimming shortened V by 4 bases and J by 7 bases, and 13 bases separated the two germline ends. The CDR3 sequence is 13 residues long. This CDR3 reads CASSSSEGLGYTF. The CDR3, as DNA: TGTGCCAGCAGCTCCAGCGAGGGGCTTGGCTACACCTTC.

This clone was seen a single time. The chain carries TRBV5-1 and TRBJ2-5; D call uncertain. Looked up from germline, CDR1 is SGHRS and CDR2 is YFSETQ. Trimming stripped 4 bases from V and 8 bases from J, with 15 bases between. The CDR3 is 13 residues long. CDR3: CASSLMAVDTQYF. For the CDR3, the DNA is TGCGCCAGCAGCCTTATGGCAGTGGATACCCAGTACTTC.